The source of this T cell receptor beta chain is a study of Ad26.COV2.S vaccination and SARS-CoV-2 variants. As for the study in general: Intramuscular Ad26.COV2.S at 5x10^10 or 1x10^11 viral particles.

The study, taken as a whole, reports: Substantial breadth in spike-specific CD8+ and CD4+ T cell responses was reportedly seen after vaccination.

Clones were read by immunoSEQ multiplex PCR, and TCRdb kept only the in-frame ones, dropping some. Of around 400,000 clones listed, around 82% are singletons. CDR3 length: 14 amino acids. Treatment reported: roughly 19 received Ad26.COV2.S at low or high dose, single or two shots; five or six received placebo; per-sample allocation not given. Each sample was drawn 63 days after the first injection (of vaccine or placebo). Boston hosted the donor, who was an adult aged 18-55 years. A single count supports this clone. What it recognizes is unknown. J is TRBJ2-7 and V is TRBV21-1; TRBD2, as called in the table, went unchecked against the DNA. TRBV21-1 is labeled a pseudogene. The sample in question was peripheral blood, obtained in a trial of Ad26.COV2.S vaccine versus placebo. The clonotype was recovered from a person aged 18-60 years who received the Ad26.COV2.S COVID-19 vaccine or a placebo. The CDR3 nucleotides read TGTGCCAGCAGCAAAGGGAGGGAGCCATACGAGCAGTACTTC. This sequence encodes CASSKGREPYEQYF.